This TCR beta chain originates from a study of shared clonotypes between healthy human individuals. Study at large: The people who gave samples were two women and a few men aged 18 to 49. Each donor had three CD4 naive, three CD4 memory, two CD8 naive and one CD8 memory plate.

Findings and caveats of the study: Naive subsets typically showed greater estimated richness than memory subsets.

The V end lost 4 bases, the J end lost 7 bases, and 16 bases lay between the germline ends. Per the germline V gene, CDR1 is MNHEY and CDR2 is SMNVEV (reference sequence). This CDR3 is 14 amino acids long. For this clone: What it binds is unknown. The same CDR3 is also encoded by other DNA sequences in this sample.

TCRdb's copy holds only in-frame clones and misses some; the assay was immunoSEQ multiplex PCR. The sample lists approximately 2,200,000 clones, about 93% seen once, with under 2% in the top ten. CD45RO-negative, CCR7-selected cells formed the naive CD8 fraction, which excluded terminally differentiated effector memory CD45RA+ cells. V usage is TRBV27 and J usage is TRBJ1-1; tentatively, D is TRBD1 (5 bases). The sequence derives from a man aged 18 to 29 in good health. Some clones in this sample may be carry-over from other donors' samples. Sequencing was performed on naive CD8+ T cells from PBMCs. The CDR3 DNA reads as TGTGCCAGCAGTTCCCGGACGGGGCTAAATGAAGCTTTCTTT. Its translation is CASSSRTGLNEAFF.